Given below is one T cell receptor (beta chain) in context. This sample stems from a study of control samples from healthy donors and cancer patients. The assay was immunoSEQ multiplex PCR, and TCRdb's table has in-frame clones only and misses some. The data show tens of thousands of clones, 70% to 90% seen once. This receptor was taken from a woman aged 55 to 70 with head and neck cancer. Sequencing used PBMCs.

The CDR3 nucleotides read TGTGCCAGCAGCTCGGGACTAGCGGGAGTAGTACAAGAGACCCAGTACTTC. Protein product: CASSSGLAGVVQETQYF. This chain connects TRBV11-2 to TRBJ2-5; 14 bases line up with TRBD2. V shed 4 bases and J 2 bases; nucleotides not matched to a gene: 6. The CDR3 extends over 17 amino acids. CDR1 and CDR2 from the germline V gene are SGHAT and FQNNGV. Variable domain in full (rest from reference TRBV11-2 and TRBJ2-5): EAGVAQSPRYKIIEKRQSVAFWCNPISGHATLYWYQQILGQGPKLLIQFQNNGVVDDSQLPKDRFSAERLKGVDSTLKIQPAKLEDSAVYLCASSSGLAGVVQETQYFGPGTRLLVL.